Listed below are T cell receptor beta chains from one sample, sequenced in a study of T-cell memory formation after mild COVID-19. MiXCR, applied by TCRdb to the 5' RACE reads, yields one record per CDR3 protein. The sample yields some 150,000 distinct CDR3 sequences, 15% to 20% seen once. Sequencing used PBMCs or a T cell subset sorted from them (not recorded which). The receptors were sampled from an adult woman who had mild COVID-19 (a few samples of this study predate the infection). Cell type and time point are not known. CDR3s include the opening cysteine and the closing phenylalanine or tryptophan. A D gene is named only where the DNA matches it firmly. Clone size is given for some rows only: seen once, a few or many times, or a class if the clone is expanded.

V	size	D	J	CDR3	DNA
TRBV29-1	NA	NA	TRBJ2-1	CSVGKAGEQFF	TGCAGCGTTGGGAAAGCGGGTGAGCAGTTCTTC
TRBV9	NA	TRBD1	TRBJ2-5	CASSVAPGTGQETQYF	TGTGCCAGCAGCGTAGCTCCCGGGACAGGCCAAGAGACCCAGTACTTC
TRBV9	NA	NA	TRBJ1-3	CASSVVGGNTIYF	TGTGCCAGCAGCGTAGTAGGGGGAAACACCATATATTTT
TRBV20-1	NA	NA	TRBJ1-5	CSAKGAGDLSNQPQHF	TGCAGTGCTAAGGGAGCAGGGGACCTTAGCAATCAGCCCCAGCATTTT
TRBV5-6	NA	TRBD2	TRBJ2-1	CASRPFLAGGYNEQFF	TGTGCCAGCAGGCCGTTTCTAGCGGGGGGGTACAATGAGCAGTTCTTC
TRBV9	NA	TRBD1	TRBJ1-2	CASSVRQGFDGYTF	TGTGCCAGCAGCGTTAGACAGGGGTTTGACGGCTACACCTTC
TRBV5-5	NA	TRBD1	TRBJ1-1	CASSPRGQGASTEAFF	TGTGCCAGCAGCCCGCGGGGACAGGGGGCGAGCACTGAAGCTTTCTTT
TRBV12-3/TRBV12-4	NA	TRBD2	TRBJ2-5	CASKTSGEETQYF	TGTGCCAGCAAGACTAGCGGGGAAGAGACCCAGTACTTC
TRBV27	few	TRBD1	TRBJ1-1	CASSPGQGRSGEAFF	TGTGCCAGCAGTCCGGGACAGGGTCGGTCCGGTGAAGCTTTCTTT
TRBV5-1	NA	NA	TRBJ2-5	CASSFTPKDSRLEETQYF	TGCGCCAGCAGCTTTACTCCCAAAGATTCCCGGCTGGAAGAGACCCAGTACTTC
TRBV29-1	few	NA	TRBJ2-3	CSVDPNRASTDTQYF	TGCAGCGTTGATCCCAACAGGGCCAGCACAGATACGCAGTATTTT
TRBV30	few	NA	TRBJ1-6	CAWSVYLTSSSYNSPLHF	TGTGCCTGGAGTGTATATCTTACAAGTAGCTCCTATAATTCACCCCTCCACTTT
TRBV5-6	few	TRBD2	TRBJ2-3	CASSLITLAGYTDTQYF	TGTGCCAGCAGCTTGATTACCCTAGCGGGTTACACAGATACGCAGTATTTT
TRBV7-2	few	NA	TRBJ2-1	CASSLAASGSPTMRQFF	TGTGCCAGCAGCTTAGCCGCCAGCGGCTCGCCTACAATGAGGCAGTTCTTC
TRBV10-3	NA	NA	TRBJ2-7	CAISDGGLSYEQYF	TGTGCCATCAGCGACGGGGGTCTCTCCTACGAGCAGTACTTC
TRBV12-3/TRBV12-4	once	NA	TRBJ1-5	CASSWGDNQPQHF	TGTGCCAGCAGTTGGGGAGACAATCAGCCCCAGCATTTT